A single sample is the source of the 22 T cell receptor beta chains below, sequenced in a study of cytomegalovirus exposure and HLA in healthy donors. PCR amplification relied on 60 Vbeta primers (plus 13 Jbeta primers). Sequencing used immunoSEQ multiplex PCR; TCRdb keeps in-frame clones, though not all of them. The sample spans over 75,000 clones; the ten largest clones claim 4.5% to 6.5%. Sequenced material: PBMCs. These receptors originate from a girl between 5 and 17 years old in good health and CMV-seropositive.

On this clone itself: One junction end does not reproduce the germline sequence, and a read error may be involved. This chain uses TRBV27 with TRBJ2-1, with 11 bases lining up with TRBD2. CDR3 length: 15 residues. The germline V gene has CDR1 MNHEY and CDR2 SMNVEV (reference sequence). Here the CDR3 DNA reads TGTGCCAGCAGTATATCTAGCGGGGGGTACAATGAGCAGTTCTTC. It codes for CASSISSGGYNEQFF.

With regard to this clone: An end of the junction does not agree with germline; a read error may underlie this. The genes are TRBV4-3 and TRBJ2-1; D not certain. Germline V gene data show CDR1 as LGHNA and CDR2 as YSLEER. The CDR3 length is 15 residues. CDR3 loop: CASSQDFSSDNEQFF. In DNA, the CDR3 is TGCGCCAGCAGCCAAGATTTTTCCTCCGACAATGAGCAGTTCTTC.

The chain is built from TRBV19 and TRBJ1-5; 9 bases line up with TRBD1. J gave up 7 bases and V 3 bases, and 4 bases lay outside the gene matches. Looked up from germline, CDR1 is LNHDA and CDR2 is SQIVND (reference sequence). The CDR3 consists of 14 residues. The CDR3 protein is CASSMTGGGQPQHF. As DNA, the CDR3 is TGTGCCAGTAGTATGACAGGGGGAGGACAGCCCCAGCATTTT.

The gene calls are TRBV29-1 and TRBJ2-2; possible D gene TRBD1, 6 bases. The V and J ends lost 5 bases and 3 bases respectively, with 10 bases between them. Germline CDR1 reads SQVTM; CDR2 reads ANQGSEA. This CDR3 has 13 residues. CDR3 nucleotides: TGCAGCGTTCGCGGACAGTACACCGGGGAGCTGTTTTTT. The encoded protein is CSVRGQYTGELFF.

The chain links TRBV6-5 to TRBJ2-5; possibly TRBD2 for D (5 bases). Germline CDR1 reads MNHEY; CDR2 reads SVGAGI. Trimming cost V 5 bases and J 5 bases, with 15 bases left between them. This CDR3 contains 14 residues. The DNA of the CDR3 is TGTGCCAGCAGTCAAGCTCTAGCTAGGGAGACCCAGTACTTC. Its protein is CASSQALARETQYF.

The chain uses TRBV2 and TRBJ1-5, with a weak D call TRBD1 (5 bases). CDR3 length: 18 residues. Trimming took 5 bases from V and 6 from J, leaving 26 bases between them. Per germline, CDR1 SNHLY and CDR2 FYNNEI. This CDR3 reads CASSIGRKGLGGGQPQHF. In DNA form, the CDR3 reads TGTGCCAGCAGTATAGGAAGGAAGGGACTTGGCGGGGGTCAGCCCCAGCATTTT.

This chain links TRBV7-9 with TRBJ2-7, with 13 bases fitting TRBD2. V shed 5 bases and J 4 bases; nucleotides not matched to a gene: 8. Germline V gives CDR1 SEHNR, CDR2 FQNEAQ (reference sequence). The CDR3 runs 16 residues. The CDR3 spells CASSPLAGGALYEQYF. CDR3 nucleotides: TGTGCCAGCAGCCCACTAGCGGGGGGGGCGTTGTACGAGCAGTACTTC.

V usage is TRBV5-5 and J usage is TRBJ1-2; no clear D. The V gene's germline CDR1 is SGHKS and CDR2 YYEKEE (reference sequence). Trimming cost V 4 bases and J 2 bases, with 6 bases left between them. The CDR3 extends over 12 amino acids. The CDR3 DNA is TGTGCCAGCAGCCTAGACAACTATGGCTACACCTTC. As protein: CASSLDNYGYTF.

This chain connects TRBV11-3 to TRBJ2-1; 10 positions match TRBD1. This CDR3 is built from 15 residues. The germline V gene encodes CDR1 SGHNT and CDR2 YENEEA. Germline trimming cut 4 bases from V and 8 bases from J; bases unmatched to any gene: 8. The CDR3 is CASSSAGTGVDEQFF. The DNA for the CDR3 is TGTGCCAGCAGCTCAGCCGGGACAGGGGTGGATGAGCAGTTCTTC.

The rearrangement joins TRBV29-1 to TRBJ1-1, with D unresolved. This CDR3 spans 10 amino acids. Germline values: CDR1 SQVTM, CDR2 ANQGSEA. With 4 bases removed from V and 5 bases from J, the gap between germline ends came to 5 bases. The CDR3 protein is CSVVRTEAFF. CDR3 coding DNA: TGCAGCGTTGTCCGGACTGAAGCTTTCTTT.

The chain uses TRBV29-1 and TRBJ1-1; TRBD1 matches 10 bases. The CDR3 has 12 residues. V shed 5 bases and J 13 bases; nucleotides not matched to a gene: 10. Germline CDR1 reads SQVTM; CDR2 reads ANQGSEA. The DNA of the CDR3 is TGCAGCGTTCCTGGACAGGGGGAAGGAGATTTCTTT. Translated, it gives CSVPGQGEGDFF.

The rearrangement links TRBV28 to TRBJ2-7; 8 nucleotides line up with TRBD1. The CDR3 totals 15 residues. Germline CDR1 and CDR2: MDHEN and SYDVKM. V lost 8 bases to trimming and J lost 4 bases; unmatched junction nucleotides: 13. The CDR3 reads CASSPIRQGTYEQYV. In DNA, the CDR3 is TGTGCCAGCTCACCCATTAGACAGGGGACTTACGAGCAGTACGTC.

This sequence joins TRBV6-1 and TRBJ2-3; D remains ambiguous. The germline V and J ends were trimmed by 0 bases and 0 bases, with 7 bases remaining between them. The CDR3 is 15 amino acids. Germline CDR1 is MNHNS and CDR2 is SASEGT. CDR3 in DNA: TGTGCCAGCAGTGAAGCGACAACTAGCACAGATACGCAGTATTTT. It specifies CASSEATTSTDTQYF.

V and J are TRBV7-2 and TRBJ2-7, with 9 bases that match TRBD2. The CDR3 covers 18 residues. Germline-derived CDR1 and CDR2 are SGHTA and FQGNSA. With V trimmed by 4 bases and J by 0 bases, 13 bases remained unmatched. As DNA, the CDR3 is TGTGCCAGCAGCTCACTGATAGTAGCGGGGGACAACTCCTACGAGCAGTACTTC. Protein product: CASSSLIVAGDNSYEQYF.

J is TRBJ2-7 and V is TRBV10-3; D is unclear. Trimming shortened V by 4 bases and J by 0 bases, and 16 bases separated the two germline ends. This CDR3 is 16 amino acids long. CDR1 is ENHRY and CDR2 is SYGVKD in the germline V gene. CDR3 DNA: TGTGCCATCAGTGCGGTAAAGTGGGCACCCTCCTACGAGCAGTACGTC. Translated: CAISAVKWAPSYEQYV.

CDR3: CSVDEQGVTEAFF. The CDR3 coding sequence is TGCAGCGTTGATGAACAGGGGGTCACTGAAGCTTTCTTT. The V and J genes are TRBV29-1 and TRBJ1-1, with TRBD1 matching over 8 bases. This CDR3 has 13 residues. The junction had 4 bases not matched to a gene; V was cut back by 3 bases and J by 4 bases. Germline values: CDR1 SQVTM, CDR2 ANQGSEA.

The V and J genes are TRBV30 and TRBJ1-4; weak D call: TRBD1 (6 bases). Germline CDR1 reads GTSNPN; CDR2 reads SVGIG (reference sequence). Trimming took 6 bases from V and 8 from J, leaving 16 bases between them. The CDR3 length is 13 residues. The CDR3 loop reads CACNGDNREKLFF. CDR3 bases: TGTGCCTGCAACGGGGACAACAGGGAAAAACTGTTTTTT.

The chain uses TRBV6-1 and TRBJ1-5; D is uncertain. V was shortened by 2 bases and J by 8 bases, with 16 bases between the two germline ends. Per the germline V gene, CDR1 is MNHNS and CDR2 is SASEGT. CDR3 length equals 15 residues. CDR3 sequence: CASSEMLTNAKPQHF. CDR3 sequence (DNA): TGTGCCAGCAGTGAAATGCTGACAAATGCGAAGCCCCAGCATTTT.

CDR3 nucleotides: TGTGCCAGCAGTTTAGTAGCTAACTATGGCTACACCTTC. Its protein product is CASSLVANYGYTF. The genes are TRBV6-5 and TRBJ1-2; D remains unclear. In germline, CDR1 is MNHEY, CDR2 SVGAGI. The germline V and J ends were trimmed by 4 bases and 0 bases, with 6 bases remaining between them. The CDR3 contains 13 residues.

The chain recombines TRBV29-1 with TRBJ2-7, with a weak D call TRBD1 (5 bases). Trimming cost V 6 bases and J 4 bases, with 7 bases left between them. The CDR3 spans 10 residues. Germline V lookup: CDR1 SQVTM, CDR2 ANQGSEA. CDR3 sequence reads: CSVSGYEQYF. The CDR3 DNA follows: TGCAGCGTCTCAGGGTACGAGCAGTACTTC.

Of note for this clone: This same CDR3 is encoded by further DNA sequences in the sample. The gene calls are TRBV6-5 and TRBJ1-1; no clear D gene. Germline V CDR1 and CDR2: MNHEY, SVGAGI. Trimming took off 0 bases at V and 1 base at J, with 3 bases between the two ends. CDR3 length: 13 residues. CDR3 sequence reads: CASSYSQNTEAFF. As DNA, the CDR3 is TGTGCCAGCAGTTACTCACAGAACACTGAAGCTTTCTTT.

The genes are TRBV30 and TRBJ1-2; TRBD1 is a possible D gene (6 bases). CDR3 size: 11 residues. Germline V gene sequence: CDR1 GTSNPN, CDR2 SVGIG (reference sequence). V was pared by 2 bases and J by 13 bases, with 14 bases between. CDR3 DNA sequence: TGTGCCTGGAGTCAGGGGATCTCATTCACCTTC. It specifies CAWSQGISFTF.